This TCR beta chain stems from a study of CXCR3-negative and CXCR3-positive naive CD8 T cells. Study in general: The libraries yielded some 130 million TRB reads, about 1.5 +/- 0.3 million each.

With UMI labels, 5' RACE was used to prepare the TRB cDNA libraries. TCRdb reprocessed the 5' RACE reads, keeping one entry per CDR3 protein, no DNA. This sample carries tens of thousands of distinct CDR3 sequences, with about 1% going to the ten biggest clones. The CDR3 contains 15 residues. Germline V CDR1 and CDR2: MDHEN, SYDVKM. All CD8+ T cell subsets were sorted in triplicate at fewer than 350,000 cells each. Sequenced input: naive CXCR3- CD8+ T cells from blood. The subset was: CD45RO-CCR7+CD27+CD95- naive CD8+ T cells lacking CXCR3 (TNR3-). J is TRBJ1-1 and V is TRBV28; TCRdb names TRBD1, which stays unverified in the absence of DNA. The TCR originated in a human donor in good health. Some clones in this sample may be carry-over from other donors' samples. The CDR3 protein is CASSPLTLPLTEAFF. The entire variable domain, with the rest obtained from reference TRBV28 and TRBJ1-1, is as follows: DVKVTQSSRYLVKRTGEKVFLECVQDMDHENMFWYRQDPGLGLRLIYFSYDVKMKEKGDIPEGYSVSREKKERFSLILESASTNQTSMYLCASSPLTLPLTEAFFGQGTRLTVV.